This entry describes one T cell receptor (beta chain). Its antigen remains unknown. Other DNA sequences in this specimen translate into the identical CDR3. CDR3 length: 14 residues. CDR1 SGHRS and CDR2 YFSETQ come from the germline V gene. The germline V and J ends were trimmed by 2 bases and 1 base, with 9 bases remaining between them. The data stem from a study of cytomegalovirus exposure and HLA in healthy donors. Overall study results and limits: When analyzed later, a missense DCLRE1C variant was found to be linked to TCR beta V- and J-gene trimming. It was likely that a cluster of highly shared sequence variants was a sequencing artifact. Cytomegalovirus association was listed for under 200 TCR beta chains. TCR sequences were mostly rare, though some public TCRs occurred in many donors.

In the PCR, 60 Vbeta and 13 Jbeta primers were used. The data were produced by immunoSEQ multiplex PCR, yet TCRdb's version contains in-frame clones alone and is incomplete. Here the sample spans under 200,000 clones, over 60% being singletons. The source material was PBMCs. This receptor was taken from a girl aged 10-17 years in good health and CMV-seronegative. This sequence joins TRBV5-1 and TRBJ1-1; D is unresolved. In nucleotides, the CDR3 is TGCGCCAGCAGCTTACGCGGCGGGAACACTGAAGCTTTCTTT. This encodes CASSLRGGNTEAFF.